Below, 18 T cell receptor beta chains from the same sample are listed, as sequenced in a study of blood T cell repertoires in COVID-19. The data were produced by immunoSEQ multiplex PCR, yet TCRdb's version contains in-frame clones alone and is incomplete. Among under 350,000 clones listed, 80% to 90% were seen once. Sequencing was done on a sample of PBMCs or T cells enriched from blood (not recorded which). The receptors were gathered from a woman aged 35 to 49 with acute COVID-19.

The rearrangement joins TRBV5-4 to TRBJ1-1; maybe TRBD1 (5 bases). Germline V CDR1 and CDR2: SGHNT, YYREEE (reference sequence). The CDR3 has 15 residues. Deletions cut 7 bases from V and 0 bases from J, with 16 bases between. CDR3 nucleotides: TGTGCCAGCGGAGCAGGGTCATCCCTGAACACTGAAGCTTTCTTT. This gives the protein CASGAGSSLNTEAFF.

CDR3 sequence: CAISVVAGGASRTEAFF. In DNA form, the CDR3 reads TGTGCCATCAGTGTGGTGGCTGGGGGCGCTTCCCGCACTGAAGCTTTCTTT. The chain couples TRBV10-3 to TRBJ1-1; maybe TRBD1 (6 bases). Germline V lookup: CDR1 ENHRY, CDR2 SYGVKD. The CDR3 totals 17 residues. Trimming cost V 4 bases and J 4 bases, with 22 bases left between them.

The V and J genes are TRBV7-9 and TRBJ2-7; 8 positions agree with TRBD2. CDR3 size: 15 residues. Trimming took 5 bases from V and 4 from J; bases not matched to a gene: 10. Germline V gene sequence: CDR1 SEHNR, CDR2 FQNEAQ (reference sequence). The CDR3 reads CASSPRLAQKYEQYF. The DNA of the CDR3 is TGTGCCAGCAGCCCAAGACTAGCGCAGAAATACGAGCAGTACTTC.

The chain is built from TRBV10-3 and TRBJ2-1, with D possibly matching TRBD1 (6 bases). V was clipped by 5 bases and J by 2 bases, with 10 bases between them. The germline gives CDR1 ENHRY, CDR2 SYGVKD. This CDR3 has 14 residues. DNA of the CDR3: TGTGCCATCAGTACGTCAGGGGCCTACAATGAGCAGTTCTTC. It encodes CAISTSGAYNEQFF.

This chain links TRBV9 with TRBJ2-3; 7 positions match TRBD2. V dropped 4 bases and J dropped 0; count of bases not matched to a gene: 8. Per the germline V gene, CDR1 is SGDLS and CDR2 is YYNGEE. The CDR3 totals 16 residues. The CDR3 DNA follows: TGTGCCAGCAGCATCCGGAGCGGGGCTAGCACAGATACGCAGTATTTT. It is translated as CASSIRSGASTDTQYF.

This chain links TRBV12-5 with TRBJ2-7; TRBD1 might be the D (5 bases). V lost 1 base and J lost 5, with 9 bases in between. Germline V CDR1 and CDR2: LGHNT, FRNRAP. This CDR3 spans 13 amino acids. CDR3: CASGLEDNHEQYF. CDR3 sequence (DNA): TGTGCTAGTGGTTTGGAGGACAACCACGAGCAGTACTTC.

The chain couples TRBV6-6 to TRBJ2-5; D is possibly TRBD1 (5 bases). The V end lost 2 bases, the J end lost 3 bases, and 16 bases lay between the germline ends. Germline V gives CDR1 MNHNY, CDR2 SVGAGI (reference sequence). This CDR3 region has 16 residues. DNA of the CDR3: TGTGCCAGCAGTTACGGGGCAGGGTTAGTGGAAGAGACCCAGTACTTC. Translation gives CASSYGAGLVEETQYF.

The CDR3 bases are TGTGCCAGCAACGGAGGACAGGGGGCGTATGAGCAGTTCTTC. It is translated as CASNGGQGAYEQFF. The J gene is TRBJ2-1, the V gene TRBV28; 11 bases agree with TRBD1. The length of the CDR3 is 14 residues. CDR1 and CDR2 from the germline V gene are MDHEN and SYDVKM. The V segment lost 7 bases and the J segment 8 bases; nucleotides outside the gene matches: 7.

J is TRBJ1-2 and V is TRBV7-2, with D possibly TRBD1 on 6 matching bases. The ends were cut back, 2 bases at V and 7 bases at J, with 17 bases in the middle. The CDR3 loop spans 15 amino acids. The germline CDR1 and CDR2 sequences are SGHTA and FQGNSA. This CDR3 reads CASSLPKGQQAGYTF. CDR3 in DNA: TGTGCCAGCAGCTTACCCAAAGGACAGCAGGCTGGCTACACCTTC.

This clone was detected a few times. CDR3: CASSPWTSGRSYEQYF. CDR3 DNA sequence: TGTGCCAGCAGTCCCTGGACTAGCGGACGCTCCTACGAGCAGTACTTC. The chain recombines TRBV27 with TRBJ2-7; 10 bases align to TRBD2. The CDR3 length is 16 residues. From germline, CDR1 is MNHEY and CDR2 SMNVEV (reference sequence). The V gene end was trimmed by 5 bases and the J gene end by 0 bases; junction bases not matched to a gene: 7.

V and J are TRBV7-2 and TRBJ2-1, with 8 bases that match TRBD1. This CDR3 is built from 15 residues. Germline V gene lookup returns CDR1 SGHTA and CDR2 FQGNSA. The ends lost 1 base at V and 4 bases at J; junction bases unmatched: 3. The CDR3 DNA is TGTGCCAGCAGCTTAGAGGGGACAGGATACAATGAGCAGTTCTTC. It yields the protein CASSLEGTGYNEQFF. The whole variable domain, remainder taken from reference TRBV7-2 and TRBJ2-1, is GAGVSQSPSNKVTEKGKDVELRCDPISGHTALYWYRQSLGQGLEFLIYFQGNSAPDKSGLPSDRFSAERTGGSVSTLTIQRTQQEDSAVYLCASSLEGTGYNEQFFGPGTRLTVL.

V gene TRBV7-2 combines with J gene TRBJ1-5; D ambiguous. V dropped 2 bases and J dropped 0 bases, with 8 bases sitting between them. The CDR3 has 15 residues. Germline values: CDR1 SGHTA, CDR2 FQGNSA. In DNA, the CDR3 is TGTGCCAGCAGCTTAAGAGGTTATAGCAATCAGCCCCAGCATTTT. Its translation: CASSLRGYSNQPQHF.

The V gene is TRBV3-1 (or the pseudogene TRBV3-2), the J gene TRBJ2-3, with TRBD2 matching over 15 bases. V dropped 3 bases and J dropped 2; count of bases not matched to a gene: 6. CDR1 and CDR2 (germline): LGHDT, YNNKEL (reference sequence). The CDR3 runs 18 residues. CDR3 in amino acids: CASSHGTSGGYLTDTQYF. DNA of the CDR3: TGTGCCAGCAGCCACGGGACTAGCGGGGGGTACCTCACAGATACGCAGTATTTT.

The genes are TRBV19 and TRBJ1-2; possibly TRBD1 for D (5 bases). Trimming removed 4 bases at V and 4 bases at J, with 13 bases between. Germline assignment: CDR1 LNHDA and CDR2 SQIVND (reference sequence). CDR3 length: 14 amino acids. The CDR3 is CASSSPGWTYGYTF. As DNA, the CDR3 is TGTGCCAGTAGTAGTCCAGGGTGGACCTATGGCTACACCTTC.

The J gene is TRBJ1-1, the V gene TRBV28; a possible D gene is TRBD1 (5 bases). Between the trimmed V and J ends, which lost 8 bases and 6 bases, there was a span of 16 bases. Germline V gene lookup returns CDR1 MDHEN and CDR2 SYDVKM. The CDR3 extends over 13 amino acids. CDR3 in DNA: TGTGCCAGCCAGGGACTTATGGGCGCTGAAGCTTTCTTT. Translating it yields CASQGLMGAEAFF.

The chain links TRBV5-1 to TRBJ1-3, with a weak D call TRBD1 (6 bases). This CDR3 is built from 15 residues. Germline-derived CDR1 and CDR2 are SGHRS and YFSETQ. V was shortened by 3 bases and J by 0 bases, with 10 bases between the two germline ends. Here the CDR3 DNA reads TGCGCCAGCAGCTGGGACATAGGCTCTGGAAACACCATATATTTT. Residues: CASSWDIGSGNTIYF.

This rearrangement joins TRBV7-3 to TRBJ1-1; possibly TRBD1 for D (6 bases). CDR3 length: 15 amino acids. Germline lookup yields CDR1 SGHTA and CDR2 FQGTGA. V gave up 2 bases and J gave up 1 base, with 11 bases separating them. The CDR3 DNA reads TGTGCCAGCAGCTTATTAGGGGGTCGGAACACTGAAGCTTTCTTT. It is translated as CASSLLGGRNTEAFF.

The chain joins TRBV9 to TRBJ1-4; D not certain. V shed 0 bases and J shed 7 bases, with 22 bases lying between them. Per germline, CDR1 SGDLS and CDR2 YYNGEE. The CDR3 consists of 18 residues. Here the CDR3 reads CASSVEVSVGGLTEKLFF. CDR3 nucleotide sequence: TGTGCCAGCAGCGTAGAGGTTTCGGTAGGAGGGTTGACTGAAAAACTGTTTTTT.